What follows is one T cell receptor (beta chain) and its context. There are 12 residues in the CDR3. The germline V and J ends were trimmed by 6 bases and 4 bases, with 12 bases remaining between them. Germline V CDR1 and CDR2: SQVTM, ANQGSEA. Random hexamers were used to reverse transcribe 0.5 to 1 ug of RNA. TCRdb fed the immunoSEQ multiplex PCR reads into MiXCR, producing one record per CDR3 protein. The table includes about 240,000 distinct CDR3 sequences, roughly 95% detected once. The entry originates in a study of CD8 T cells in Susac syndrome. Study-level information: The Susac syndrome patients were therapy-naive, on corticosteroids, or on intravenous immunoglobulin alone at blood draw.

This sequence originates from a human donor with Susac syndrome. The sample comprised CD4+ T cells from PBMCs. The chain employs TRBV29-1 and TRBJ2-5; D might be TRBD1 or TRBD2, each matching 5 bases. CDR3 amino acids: CSVLSGGETQYF. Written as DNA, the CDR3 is TGCAGCGTCCTTAGTGGGGGAGAGACCCAGTACTTC.